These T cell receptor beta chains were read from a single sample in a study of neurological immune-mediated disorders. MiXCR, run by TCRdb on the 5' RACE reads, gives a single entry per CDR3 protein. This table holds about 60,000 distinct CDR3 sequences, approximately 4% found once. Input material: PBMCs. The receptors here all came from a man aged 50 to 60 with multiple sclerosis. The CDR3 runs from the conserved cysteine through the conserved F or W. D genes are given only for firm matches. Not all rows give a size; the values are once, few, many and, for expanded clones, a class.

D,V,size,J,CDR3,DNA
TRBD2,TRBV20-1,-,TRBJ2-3,CSARRPSGGSTDTQYF,TGCAGTGCTAGAAGGCCTAGCGGGGGAAGCACAGATACGCAGTATTTT
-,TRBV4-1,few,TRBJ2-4,CASSQGGLGAKNIQYF,TGCGCCAGCAGCCAAGGAGGGCTTGGAGCCAAAAACATTCAGTACTTC
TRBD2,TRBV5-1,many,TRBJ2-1,CASSLASGNRGEQFF,TGCGCCAGCAGCTTGGCTAGCGGGAACCGGGGTGAGCAGTTCTTC
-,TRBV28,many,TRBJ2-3,CASSSLTGGTDTQYF,TGTGCCAGCAGTTCCCTGACAGGTGGCACAGATACGCAGTATTTT
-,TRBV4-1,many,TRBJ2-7,CASSPGASLSYEQYF,TGCGCCAGCAGCCCGGGGGCAAGTCTCTCCTACGAGCAGTACTTC
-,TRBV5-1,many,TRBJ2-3,CASSFGPSTDTQYF,TGCGCCAGCAGCTTCGGACCTAGCACAGATACGCAGTATTTT
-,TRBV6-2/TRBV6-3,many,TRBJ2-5,CASSHLVEETQYF,TGTGCCAGCAGCCACCTAGTTGAAGAGACCCAGTACTTC
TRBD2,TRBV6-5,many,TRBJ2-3,CASSYGTSRDTQYF,TGTGCCAGCAGTTACGGGACTAGCCGCGATACGCAGTATTTT
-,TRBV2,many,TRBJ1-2,CASSLGMGYTF,TGTGCCAGCAGTTTGGGGATGGGCTACACCTTC
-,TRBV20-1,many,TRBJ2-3,CSAREPLGSRTDTQYF,TGCAGTGCTAGGGAGCCGCTCGGGAGTCGCACAGATACGCAGTATTTT
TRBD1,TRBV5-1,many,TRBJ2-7,CASSFTGTAYEQYF,TGCGCCAGCAGCTTCACCGGGACAGCCTACGAGCAGTACTTC
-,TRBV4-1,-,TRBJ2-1,CASSQDPGTTYNEQFF,TGCGCCAGCAGCCAGGACCCCGGGACAACCTACAATGAGCAGTTCTTC
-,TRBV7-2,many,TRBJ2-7,CASSLDNSEQYF,TGTGCCAGCAGCTTAGACAATTCCGAGCAGTACTTC
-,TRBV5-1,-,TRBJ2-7,CASSFFRGLLYEQYF,TGCGCCAGCAGCTTCTTCCGAGGACTTTTATACGAGCAGTACTTC
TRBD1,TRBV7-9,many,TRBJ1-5,CASSHGQGDQPQHF,TGTGCCAGCAGCCACGGACAGGGGGATCAGCCCCAGCATTTT
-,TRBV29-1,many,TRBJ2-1,CSVEQRDNEQFF,TGCAGCGTTGAACAGCGCGACAATGAGCAGTTCTTC
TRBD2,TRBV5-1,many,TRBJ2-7,CASSPNRLAGPPGEQYF,TGCGCCAGCAGCCCGAACCGACTAGCAGGACCACCTGGCGAGCAGTACTTC
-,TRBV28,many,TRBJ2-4,CASSQPASIAKNIQYF,TGTGCCAGCAGTCAGCCCGCCTCAATAGCCAAAAACATTCAGTACTTC
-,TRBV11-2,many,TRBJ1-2,CASSSPFGVGTF,-
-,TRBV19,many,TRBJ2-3,CASSFGSRSLRTDTQYF,TGTGCCAGTAGTTTCGGCTCTAGATCCCTCCGCACAGATACGCAGTATTTT
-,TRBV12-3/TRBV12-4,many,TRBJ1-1,CASSKRTEMNTEAFF,TGTGCCAGCAGTAAACGGACGGAGATGAACACTGAAGCTTTCTTT
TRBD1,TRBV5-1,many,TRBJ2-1,CASSSSGTGNNEQFF,TGCGCCAGCAGCTCCTCCGGGACAGGGAACAATGAGCAGTTCTTC
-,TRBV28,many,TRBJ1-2,CASSLYRTLKHGYTF,TGTGCCAGCAGTTTGTATCGGACTCTTAAGCATGGCTACACCTTC
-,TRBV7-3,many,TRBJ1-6,CASGRQPNSPLHF,TGTGCCAGCGGTAGACAGCCAAATTCACCCCTCCACTTT
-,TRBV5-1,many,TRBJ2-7,CASSFKGLESEQYF,TGCGCCAGCAGCTTCAAGGGTCTCGAGTCCGAGCAGTACTTC
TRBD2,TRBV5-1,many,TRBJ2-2,CASSQGTSARTGELFF,TGCGCCAGCAGCCAGGGGACTAGCGCCCGCACCGGGGAGCTGTTTTTT
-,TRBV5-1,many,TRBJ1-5,CASSRLQGDQPQHF,TGCGCCAGCAGTCGGCTACAGGGAGATCAGCCCCAGCATTTT
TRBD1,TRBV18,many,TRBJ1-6,CASSPGTGDSPLHF,TGTGCCAGCTCACCCGGGACAGGGGACTCACCCCTCCACTTT
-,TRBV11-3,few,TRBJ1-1,CASSRTRNPEAFF,TGTGCCAGCAGCCGGACACGGAATCCTGAAGCTTTCTTT
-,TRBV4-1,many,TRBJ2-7,CASSHSPISYEQYF,TGCGCCAGCAGCCACTCCCCCATCTCCTACGAGCAGTACTTC